The sequence of this TCR beta chain was determined in a study of blood T cell repertoires in COVID-19. Assay: immunoSEQ multiplex PCR; the TCRdb copy retains only in-frame clones and omits some. Altogether around 130,000 clones are present, around 84% being singletons, with the ten largest covering approximately 17%. The sequence was collected from a woman older than 75 with acute or convalescent COVID-19. The sequencing input was peripheral blood.

CDR3 in DNA: TGTGCCTGGAGCAGGGGGCGGAGGGTAACTAATGAAAAACTGTTTTTT. Amino acid sequence: CAWSRGRRVTNEKLFF. The chain couples TRBV30 to TRBJ1-4, with 8 nucleotides matching TRBD1. V was pared by 3 bases and J by 1 base, with 7 bases of the junction left unmatched. The CDR3 extends over 16 amino acids. Per the germline V gene, CDR1 is GTSNPN and CDR2 is SVGIG (reference sequence).